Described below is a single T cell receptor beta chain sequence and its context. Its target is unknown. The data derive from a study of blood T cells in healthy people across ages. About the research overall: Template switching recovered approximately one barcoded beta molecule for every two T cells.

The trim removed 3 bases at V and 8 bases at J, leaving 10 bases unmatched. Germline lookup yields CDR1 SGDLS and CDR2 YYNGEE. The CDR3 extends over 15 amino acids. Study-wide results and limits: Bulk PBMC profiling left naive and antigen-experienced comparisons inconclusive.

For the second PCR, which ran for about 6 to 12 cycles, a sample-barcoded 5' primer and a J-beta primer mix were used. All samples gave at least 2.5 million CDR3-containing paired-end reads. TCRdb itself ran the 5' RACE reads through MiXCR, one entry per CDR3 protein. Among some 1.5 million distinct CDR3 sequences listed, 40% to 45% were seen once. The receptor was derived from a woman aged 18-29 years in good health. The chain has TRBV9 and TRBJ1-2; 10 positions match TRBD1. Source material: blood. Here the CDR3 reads CASSARGTGAAGYTF. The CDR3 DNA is TGTGCCAGCAGCGCCCGCGGGACAGGGGCTGCGGGCTACACCTTC.